This entry features one TCR beta chain sequence. TCRdb analysed the 5' RACE reads with MiXCR anew, one entry per CDR3 protein. The table records 65,000 to 75,000 distinct CDR3 sequences, roughly 4.9% of them present only once. CDR1 MGHRA and CDR2 YSYEKL come from the germline V gene. This CDR3 contains 15 residues. Trimming left V 2 bases short and J 4 bases short, with 13 bases between. The entry originates in a study of neurological immune-mediated disorders. The rearrangement uses TRBV4-1 and TRBJ2-3, with D uncertain. What was sequenced was PBMCs. This clonotype was obtained from a woman aged 70-85 years with multiple sclerosis. CDR3 DNA sequence: TGCGCCAGCAGCCAAACTGGGCGGCTCTCAGATACGCAGTATTTT. Translating gives CASSQTGRLSDTQYF.